Listed here is a single T cell receptor (beta chain). What it binds is unknown. TCR beta sequences were obtained from blood CD8+ and CD4+ T cells. Negative isolation yielded CD4+ and CD8+ T cells, and FACS enriched TEMRA cells. The germline V and J ends were trimmed by 1 base and 5 bases, with 15 bases remaining between them. This CDR3 spans 15 amino acids. The data were obtained in a study of CD8 T cells in Susac syndrome. RNA totalling roughly 0.45 to 1 ug underwent reverse transcription with random hexamers. Across 54 Vbeta and 13 Jbeta, TCR beta CDR3 was amplified with immunoSEQ multiplex PCR. TCRdb reprocessed the immunoSEQ multiplex PCR reads via MiXCR and lists one record per CDR3 protein. The sample yields a few hundred thousand distinct CDR3 sequences, 95% seen once. General observations from the study: Regarding the TCR sequencing and HLA analysis, the study admitted that a relatively small number of individuals were involved.

The sequence was collected from a human donor with multiple sclerosis. Sequencing input: CD4+ T cells from PBMCs. The chain carries TRBV12-3 or TRBV12-4 and TRBJ2-7; D is tentatively TRBD1 or TRBD2 (6 bases each). The CDR3 loop is CASSLVGGLKNEQYF. CDR3 coding DNA: TGTGCCAGCAGTTTAGTAGGGGGGCTTAAGAACGAGCAGTACTTC.